Listed below are T cell receptor beta chains from one sample, sequenced in a study of Tregs in tolerant kidney transplant recipients. The method was immunoSEQ multiplex PCR; TCRdb's version includes in-frame clones alone and lacks a portion of them. The sample records about 64,000 clones, under 98% being singletons. Sequencing was performed on Tregs from blood, taken before the transplant. These receptors originate from a human donor who received a combined kidney and bone marrow transplant. The CDR3 runs from the conserved cysteine through the conserved F or W. D genes are given only for firm matches. Rows may omit the clone size; those that give it use once, few, many or a size class.

TRBJ2-1 . . TRBV10-3 CAISEARSEQFF TGTGCCATCAGTGAGGCGAGAAGTGAGCAGTTCTTC
TRBJ2-3 . . TRBV25-1 CASSPEFATDTQYF TGTGCCAGCAGTCCGGAGTTCGCCACAGATACGCAGTATTTT
TRBJ2-1 TRBD2 . TRBV2 CASTFGLAGGKQFF TGTGCCAGCACCTTCGGACTAGCGGGAGGAAAGCAGTTCTTC
TRBJ2-1 . . TRBV2 CASREFLEQFF TGTGCCAGCAGGGAATTCCTTGAGCAGTTCTTC
TRBJ2-4 . . TRBV4-2 CASSQAPFKNIQYF TGTGCCAGCAGCCAAGCCCCCTTCAAAAACATTCAGTACTTC
TRBJ2-2 . . TRBV7-6 CASSQRRDTGELFF TGTGCCAGCAGCCAGCGACGGGACACCGGGGAGCTGTTTTTT
TRBJ2-7 . . TRBV19 CASSIQGYEQYF TGTGCCAGTAGTATCCAGGGCTACGAGCAGTACTTC
TRBJ2-4 TRBD2 . TRBV5-1 CASSGTSGSVGIAKNIQYF TGCGCCAGCAGCGGGACTAGCGGGAGCGTGGGCATAGCCAAAAACATTCAGTACTTC
TRBJ2-7 TRBD1 . TRBV7-9 CASSRDRNLYEQYF TGTGCCAGCAGCCGGGACAGGAATCTCTACGAGCAGTACTTC
TRBJ2-2 . . TRBV18 CASSPLLTGELFF TGTGCCAGCTCACCACTATTGACCGGGGAGCTGTTTTTT
TRBJ2-3 TRBD2 . TRBV7-3 CASSLEASGGGDTQYF TGTGCCAGCAGCTTAGAGGCTAGCGGGGGAGGAGATACGCAGTATTTT
TRBJ2-2 TRBD2 . TRBV7-6 CASSFPGLAVNTGELFF TGTGCCAGCAGCTTCCCGGGACTAGCGGTTAACACCGGGGAGCTGTTTTTT
TRBJ2-1 . . TRBV9 CASSVGLSYNEQFF TGTGCCAGCAGCGTAGGACTCTCCTACAATGAGCAGTTCTTC
TRBJ1-1 . . TRBV2 CASGFQGLNTEAFF TGTGCCAGCGGGTTCCAGGGCTTGAACACTGAAGCTTTCTTT
TRBJ2-5 . . TRBV11-1 CASSPIFAGAQETQYF TGTGCCAGCAGCCCCATTTTTGCGGGGGCACAAGAGACCCAGTACTTC
TRBJ2-4 . . TRBV2 CASTSSGNIQYF TGTGCCAGCACTTCCAGCGGAAACATTCAGTACTTC
TRBJ1-5 . . TRBV6-1 CASSEGIWANNQPQHF TGTGCCAGCAGTGAAGGAATCTGGGCTAATAATCAGCCCCAGCATTTT
TRBJ2-3 TRBD2 once TRBV7-2 CASSLGLPSTDTQYF TGTGCCAGCAGCCTGGGACTACCCAGCACAGATACGCAGTATTTT
TRBJ2-5 . . TRBV28 CASRRPQGGFETQYF TGTGCCAGCAGACGACCCCAGGGGGGTTTCGAGACCCAGTACTTC
TRBJ2-3 . . TRBV4-2 CASSHSGSTDTQYF TGTGCCAGCAGCCATTCAGGGAGCACAGATACGCAGTATTTT
TRBJ2-5 . . TRBV11-3 CASSLEGDWETQYF TGTGCCAGCAGCTTAGAAGGGGACTGGGAGACCCAGTACTTC
TRBJ2-3 . . TRBV7-7 CASSRDIVLDTQYF TGTGCCAGCAGTCGGGACATTGTACTAGATACGCAGTATTTT
TRBJ1-2 . few TRBV2 CASSEEGTHGYTF TGTGCCAGCAGTGAAGAAGGGACACATGGCTACACCTTC
TRBJ1-4 . once TRBV9 CASSATGGLGEKLFF TGTGCCAGCAGCGCGACAGGCGGGTTAGGGGAAAAACTGTTTTTT
TRBJ1-2 TRBD1 . TRBV4-2 CASSQAGQGSYGYTF TGTGCCAGCAGCCAGGCGGGACAGGGGTCCTATGGCTACACCTTC
TRBJ1-2 . few TRBV7-9 CASSPESTDGYTF TGTGCCAGCAGCCCTGAGAGTACGGATGGCTACACCTTC
TRBJ1-1 TRBD1 . TRBV27 CASRLGQGVTEAFF TGTGCCAGCAGACTTGGACAGGGGGTTACTGAAGCTTTCTTT
TRBJ1-2 TRBD1 . TRBV7-2 CASSLAWQGAFGYTF TGTGCCAGCAGCTTAGCTTGGCAGGGGGCTTTCGGCTACACCTTC
TRBJ1-2 . . TRBV4-1 CASSQGPGTRGYGYTF TGCGCCAGCAGTCAGGGGCCCGGGACCCGGGGCTATGGCTACACCTTC
TRBJ2-7 TRBD1 . TRBV2 CASSRDRLVGEQYF TGTGCCAGCAGTCGGGACAGACTCGTAGGGGAGCAGTACTTC
TRBJ2-7 TRBD1 once TRBV2 CASRNRGSSYEQYF TGTGCCAGCAGGAACAGGGGATCCTCCTACGAGCAGTACTTC
TRBJ2-7 . . TRBV18 CASSPGPSYEQYF TGTGCCAGCTCACCAGGGCCCTCCTACGAGCAGTACTTC
TRBJ2-7 . . TRBV18 CASPTRVDSYEQYF TGTGCCAGCCCCACCCGGGTGGACTCCTACGAGCAGTACTTC
TRBJ2-5 TRBD1 . TRBV11-3 CASSRQGAREETQYF TGTGCCAGCAGCCGACAGGGGGCGAGGGAAGAGACCCAGTACTTC
TRBJ1-6 . . TRBV7-9 CASSRDMGVSPLHF TGTGCCAGCAGCCGGGACATGGGGGTTTCACCCCTCCACTTT
TRBJ1-5 . . TRBV30 CAWSAQGLDNQPQHF TGTGCCTGGAGTGCCCAGGGGTTAGACAATCAGCCCCAGCATTTT
TRBJ2-5 . . TRBV6-1 CASSRGWVSETQYF TGTGCCAGCAGTAGGGGATGGGTGTCAGAGACCCAGTACTTC
TRBJ1-2 . . TRBV2 CASSGGSANYGYTF TGTGCCAGCAGCGGGGGTTCGGCTAACTATGGCTACACCTTC
TRBJ2-7 TRBD1 . TRBV7-2 CASSLGTGTYEQYF TGTGCCAGCAGCTTAGGGACAGGGACCTACGAGCAGTACTTC
TRBJ1-1 TRBD1 . TRBV5-4 CASNPSRGLITEAFF TGTGCCAGCAACCCGAGCAGGGGGCTGATCACTGAAGCTTTCTTT
TRBJ1-6 TRBD1 . TRBV30 CAWRGQDTPASPLHF TGTGCCTGGAGGGGACAGGACACACCTGCTTCACCCCTCCACTTT
TRBJ1-2 . . TRBV5-1 CASSLRAHGNGYTF TGCGCCAGCAGCTTAAGGGCACACGGGAACGGCTACACCTTC
TRBJ2-7 TRBD1 few TRBV11-2 CASSPDRASYEQYF TGTGCCAGCAGCCCAGACAGGGCCTCCTACGAGCAGTACTTC
TRBJ2-7 TRBD1 . TRBV29-1 CSVERQGAPYEQYF TGCAGCGTTGAAAGACAGGGGGCTCCCTACGAGCAGTACTTC
TRBJ1-1 . . TRBV5-6 CASSLLVNTEAFF TGTGCCAGCAGCTTGTTAGTGAACACTGAAGCTTTCTTT
TRBJ2-3 . . TRBV2 CASSAPRGSDTQYF TGTGCCAGTTCGGCCCCCAGGGGCTCAGATACGCAGTATTTT
TRBJ2-3 TRBD1 . TRBV2 CASTIAGQESTDTQYF TGTGCCAGCACTATAGCCGGACAGGAGAGCACAGATACGCAGTATTTT
TRBJ1-2 . . TRBV5-5 CASSLAPRTTHEGYTF TGTGCCAGCAGCTTGGCCCCCCGGACAACTCATGAGGGCTACACCTTC
TRBJ2-5 TRBD1 . TRBV7-8 CASSLDRGRLETQYF TGTGCCAGCAGCTTAGACAGGGGGCGTTTAGAGACCCAGTACTTC
TRBJ2-5 TRBD2 . TRBV5-1 CASRRTSGTQYF TGCGCCAGCAGGAGGACTAGCGGGACCCAGTACTTC
TRBJ2-7 TRBD1 . TRBV5-4 CASSLRNAPGQGYYEQYF TGTGCCAGCAGCCTCCGAAATGCCCCGGGACAGGGTTACTACGAGCAGTACTTC
TRBJ2-7 . . TRBV11-2 CASSLDLRRASYEQYF TGTGCCAGCAGCTTAGATCTTCGGAGGGCCTCATACGAGCAGTACTTC
TRBJ1-6 . once TRBV11-2 CASSLLGSDNSPLHF TGTGCCAGCAGCTTACTGGGGAGTGATAATTCACCCCTCCACTTT
TRBJ1-2 TRBD1 once TRBV11-1 CASSKSLKTGVHGYTF TGTGCCAGCAGCAAATCATTAAAGACAGGGGTTCATGGCTACACCTTC
TRBJ2-5 TRBD1 . TRBV5-1 CASSPRQGHQETQYF TGCGCCAGCAGCCCACGACAGGGACATCAAGAGACCCAGTACTTC
TRBJ1-4 TRBD1 . TRBV7-8 CASSRGQQPEKLFF TGTGCCAGCAGCCGGGGACAGCAACCTGAAAAACTGTTTTTT
TRBJ2-7 . . TRBV30 CALARSSYEQYF TGTGCCCTGGCTCGGAGCTCCTACGAGCAGTACTTC
TRBJ2-1 TRBD2 once TRBV7-9 CASSFGLAGWYNEQFF TGTGCCAGCAGCTTCGGACTAGCGGGATGGTACAATGAGCAGTTCTTC
TRBJ2-1 TRBD2 once TRBV5-4 CASSPEAGEVPNEQFF TGTGCCAGCAGCCCAGAAGCGGGAGAGGTTCCCAATGAGCAGTTCTTC
TRBJ2-3 TRBD2 . TRBV13 CASSQGLAGGPFVTDTQYF TGTGCCAGCAGCCAGGGACTAGCGGGGGGGCCGTTCGTCACAGATACGCAGTATTTT